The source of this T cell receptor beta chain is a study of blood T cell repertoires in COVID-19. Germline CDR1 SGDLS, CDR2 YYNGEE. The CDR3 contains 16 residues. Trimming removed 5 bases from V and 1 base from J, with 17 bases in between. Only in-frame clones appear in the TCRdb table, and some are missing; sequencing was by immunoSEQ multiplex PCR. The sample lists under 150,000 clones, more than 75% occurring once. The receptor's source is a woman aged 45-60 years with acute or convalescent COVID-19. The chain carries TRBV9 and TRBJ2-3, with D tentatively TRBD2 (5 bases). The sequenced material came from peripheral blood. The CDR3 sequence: CASSGTSRRGTDTQYF. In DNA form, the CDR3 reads TGTGCCAGCAGTGGTACTAGTAGGCGAGGCACAGATACGCAGTATTTT.